This T cell receptor beta chain was captured in a study of blood T cell repertoires in COVID-19. Study-level information: Acute-phase and convalescent COVID-19 samples originated in the United States, Italy and Spain.

A few counts support this clone. Original processing methods: It was from reference gene primer amplification that nucleated cell counts were estimated. Sequencing used immunoSEQ multiplex PCR; TCRdb keeps in-frame clones, though not all of them. That table is the source of V, J and clone size, and D and trimming were worked out from the DNA. Here the sample spans 200,000 to 250,000 clones, around nine tenths being singletons. Germline-derived CDR1 and CDR2 are LGHNA and YSLEER. CDR3 length equals 18 residues. The trim removed 1 base at V and 1 base at J, leaving 12 bases unmatched. The chain links TRBV4-3 to TRBJ2-7, with 8 bases matching TRBD2. Sequencing was carried out using peripheral blood. The receptor comes from a young woman who had recovered from COVID-19. The CDR3: CASSQGPPRREASYEQYF. In DNA form, the CDR3 reads TGCGCCAGCAGCCAAGGACCCCCTAGGCGGGAGGCGTCCTACGAGCAGTACTTC.